Shown below are 9 T cell receptor beta chains from a single sample sequenced in a study of monozygotic twins with inflammatory bowel disease. Following a re-call of the 5' RACE reads, TCRdb has one entry per CDR3 protein and lacks DNA. This table lists approximately 40,000 distinct CDR3 sequences. Sequenced input: blood. All receptors derive from a human donor with ulcerative colitis or Crohn's disease, or a healthy co-twin of an affected twin (not recorded which).

The V call is TRBV10-3, the J call TRBJ2-7. The germline gives CDR1 ENHRY, CDR2 SYGVKD. The CDR3 is 13 amino acids. The CDR3 loop is CAISDIPSYEQYF.

The chain is built from TRBV6-2 or TRBV6-3 and TRBJ2-7; TCRdb's D call of TRBD1 is untestable without DNA. The CDR3 is 14 amino acids. Germline V gene data show CDR1 as MNHEY and CDR2 as SVGEGT. The CDR3 spells CASSYEPGSYEQYF.

The chain joins TRBV6-2 or TRBV6-3 to TRBJ1-5; with no DNA, the TCRdb D assignment of TRBD1 cannot be verified. This CDR3 comprises 16 residues. Germline CDR1 reads MNHEY; CDR2 reads SVGEGT. The CDR3 sequence: CASSYSSLRAHSPQHF.

The rearrangement joins TRBV6-2 or TRBV6-3 to TRBJ2-2; absent DNA, TCRdb's TRBD1 call cannot be checked. Germline CDR1 and CDR2: MNHEY and SVGEGT. This CDR3 contains 15 residues. The CDR3 sequence is CASRPVDRVTGELFF.

The chain has TRBV6-5 and TRBJ1-2; TCRdb designates TRBD1, a call that cannot be tested without DNA. This CDR3 region has 17 residues. Per the germline V gene, CDR1 is MNHEY and CDR2 is SVGAGI. The CDR3 is CASSLSEFLLFNYGYTF.

This chain connects TRBV19 to TRBJ2-1; TCRdb reports TRBD2, a call that lacks DNA to check it against. Per the germline V gene, CDR1 is LNHDA and CDR2 is SQIVND (reference sequence). The CDR3 loop spans 16 amino acids. The CDR3 here is CASSPRTSGRGDEQFF.

According to its frequency, this clonotype is medium-sized (0.01 to 0.1%). The chain links TRBV7-9 to TRBJ1-6; no DNA is available, so the TRBD1 call from TCRdb remains unchecked. Germline CDR1 and CDR2: SEHNR and FQNEAQ (reference sequence). The CDR3 totals 15 residues. The CDR3 protein is CASRASREKGSPLHF.

In terms of frequency, this clonotype is medium-sized. The rearrangement joins TRBV20-1 to TRBJ1-2; as DNA is missing, the TRBD1 call by TCRdb cannot be tested. In germline, CDR1 is DFQATT, CDR2 SNEGSKA (reference sequence). The CDR3 extends over 13 amino acids. The CDR3 spells CSANLGQSHGYTF.

V usage is TRBV10-3 and J usage is TRBJ1-2. The germline CDR1 and CDR2 sequences are ENHRY and SYGVKD. This CDR3 is 14 amino acids long. This CDR3 reads CAISESSEMYGYTF.